Listed below are T cell receptor beta chains from one sample, sequenced in a study of shared clonotypes between healthy human individuals. Measured with immunoSEQ multiplex PCR; TCRdb has only the in-frame clones, and not every one. There are 700,000 to 950,000 clones in the sample; just over 95% occur only once, and around 0.25% lies in the top ten. Sequenced sample: naive CD8+ T cells sorted from blood. Every receptor here comes from a man under 40 in good health. The CDR3 runs from the conserved cysteine through the conserved F or W. A D gene is named only where the DNA matches it firmly. Only some rows state a clone size, as once, few, many or a class for expanded clones.

d_call j_call v_call clone_size cdr3_nt cdr3_aa
- TRBJ1-2 TRBV7-5 - TGTGTCAGACCCCCTGGGGTAAGGGGGCGGATCTACTATGGCTACACCTTC CVRPPGVRGRIYYGYTF
TRBD2 TRBJ2-1 TRBV7-2 - TGTGCCAGCAGCTTAGAAACTAGCGGGCTCCTTACGTATGAGCAGTTCTTC CASSLETSGLLTYEQFF
- TRBJ2-1 TRBV7-8 - TGTGCCAGCAGCTTTATGGGGGAGATCGGTTATGAGCAGTTCTTC CASSFMGEIGYEQFF
- TRBJ1-5 TRBV7-2 - TGTGCCAGCAGCCTACCCCCCATGGGTGGCAATCAGCCCCAGCATTTT CASSLPPMGGNQPQHF
- TRBJ2-7 TRBV19 - TGTGCCAGTAGTATGCTGGCCAGCTACGAGCAGTACTTC CASSMLASYEQYF
- TRBJ2-1 TRBV7-6 - TGTGCCAGCAGCTTAGCGCGTAGCTCCTACAATGAGCAGTTCTTC CASSLARSSYNEQFF
TRBD2 TRBJ2-3 TRBV29-1 - TGCAGCGTTGCAGGAGGGACTAGCGGGAGAGCGCAGTATTTT CSVAGGTSGRAQYF
- TRBJ2-1 TRBV29-1 - TGCAGCGTTGAAGGGCGCAATGAGCAGTTCTTC CSVEGRNEQFF
TRBD2 TRBJ2-7 TRBV14 - TGTGCCAGCAGCCCCAAACCCCCCGGGACTAGCATATTCTACGAGCAGTACTTC CASSPKPPGTSIFYEQYF
- TRBJ2-4 TRBV9 - TGTGCCAGCAGCCCGGAATGGGAGAGCATTCAGTACTTC CASSPEWESIQYF
TRBD1 TRBJ1-1 TRBV4-3 - TGCGCCAGCAGCCCGACGACAGGGGAAGCTTTCTTT CASSPTTGEAFF
- TRBJ2-7 TRBV2 - TGTGCCAGCACCCCTAGGACTTCCTACGAGCAGTACTTC CASTPRTSYEQYF
- TRBJ1-5 TRBV4-1 - TGCGCCAGCAGCCAAGGGGACCCAAATCAGCCCCAGCATTTT CASSQGDPNQPQHF
- TRBJ2-7 TRBV27 - TGTGCCAGCAGGTTCACCGGGGGCATCTCCTACGAGCAGTACTTC CASRFTGGISYEQYF
- TRBJ1-2 TRBV4-1 - TGCGCCAGCAGCCAAGGGCAGGGCGGCGGCTATGGCTACACCTTC CASSQGQGGGYGYTF
- TRBJ2-7 TRBV28 - TGTGCCAGCAGCAAAGGGACGGGAACCTACGAGCAGTACTTC CASSKGTGTYEQYF
- TRBJ1-4 TRBV27 - TGTGCCAGCAGTTTATCAGTTGGTTTTGAAAAACTGTTTTTT CASSLSVGFEKLFF
- TRBJ2-1 TRBV18 - TGTGCCAGCTCACAGGGACATGAGCAGTTCTTC CASSQGHEQFF
- TRBJ2-7 TRBV14 - TGTGCCAGCAGCGCACAGTGGACAGACAAAACCTACGAGCAGTACTTC CASSAQWTDKTYEQYF
TRBD2 TRBJ2-2 TRBV15 - TGTGCCACCAGCAGAGATCGGCTAGCGGGGAACACCGGGGAGCTGTTTTTT CATSRDRLAGNTGELFF
- TRBJ1-5 TRBV28 - TGTGCCAGCACCGGGGGGGGCGGAGATAGCAATCAGCCCCAGCATTTT CASTGGGGDSNQPQHF
- TRBJ2-7 TRBV28 - TGTGCCAGCAGCCCGACGATGACCCCCGAGCAGTACTTC CASSPTMTPEQYF
TRBD2 TRBJ2-1 TRBV9 - TGTGCCAGCAGCGTATTTAGCGGGAGTACCCAAAACAATGAGCAGTTCTTC CASSVFSGSTQNNEQFF
TRBD2 TRBJ2-7 TRBV6-6 - TGTGCCAGCAGAGACTTTTCCGGGACTACGATTTACGAGCAGTACTTC CASRDFSGTTIYEQYF
- TRBJ2-5 TRBV11-2 once TGTGCCAGCAGCTTAGAACCCGTGGGGACCCAGTACTTC CASSLEPVGTQYF
- TRBJ2-7 TRBV2 - TGTGCCAGCAGCTCGGACGGGTACGAGCAGTACTTC CASSSDGYEQYF
TRBD2 TRBJ2-5 TRBV13 - TGTGCCAGCAGCGCTCCGTTGGGACTAGGAGAGACCCAGTACTTC CASSAPLGLGETQYF
TRBD2 TRBJ2-2 TRBV7-8 - TGTGCCAGCACTAGCGGGAGATACACCGGGGAGCTGTTTTTT CASTSGRYTGELFF
- TRBJ1-2 TRBV6-5 - TGTGCCAGCAAAATAAATGTCGGGGGCTATGGCTACACCTTC CASKINVGGYGYTF
- TRBJ2-7 TRBV6-6 - TGTGCCAGCAGCTACGGACTTCTCGAGCAGTACTTC CASSYGLLEQYF
- TRBJ2-1 TRBV7-9 once TGTGCCAGCAGCTTAGGATCGGGCCACAATGAGCAGTTCTTC CASSLGSGHNEQFF
- TRBJ1-4 TRBV2 - TGTGCCAGCAGTAGAGGGCGCGGATTTGCCACTAATGAAAAACTGTTTTTT CASSRGRGFATNEKLFF
- TRBJ1-5 TRBV6-6 - TGTGCCAGCAGTTACTCCTATGTGCAGCCCCAGCATTTT CASSYSYVQPQHF
- TRBJ1-1 TRBV5-4 few TGTGCCAGCAGCTACGGGATGAACACTGAAGCTTTCTTT CASSYGMNTEAFF
- TRBJ2-7 TRBV5-1 - TGCGCCAGCAGCTTGGTTATCGGCGGCACCTACGAGCAGTACTTC CASSLVIGGTYEQYF
- TRBJ1-1 TRBV7-9 - TGTGCCAGCAGTTCGCTTTACACTGAAGCTTTCTTT CASSSLYTEAFF
- TRBJ1-1 TRBV6-5 - TGTGCCAGCAGTTACTCTGGGGGGGACACTGAAGCTTTCTTT CASSYSGGDTEAFF
TRBD2 TRBJ2-3 TRBV7-2 - TGTGCCAGCAGCACTTTTCGGGAGGGCAGGGATACGCAGTATTTT CASSTFREGRDTQYF
- TRBJ2-2 TRBV7-9 - TGTGCCAGCAGCTTTACCCTCACCGGGGAGCTGTTTTTT CASSFTLTGELFF
TRBD1 TRBJ2-7 TRBV30 - TGTGCCTGGAGTCCCGGGACAGGGGGCTACGAGCAGTACTTC CAWSPGTGGYEQYF
- TRBJ2-2 TRBV7-9 - TGTGCCAGCAGTTCGAGTAACACCGGGGAGCTGTTTTTT CASSSSNTGELFF
- TRBJ2-5 TRBV7-6 - TGTGCCAGCAGCTTAGATTTGCGAGAGACCCAGTACTTC CASSLDLRETQYF
TRBD1 TRBJ2-7 TRBV28 - TGTGCCAGCAGCCAGACAGGGCCCTCCTACGAGCAGTACTTC CASSQTGPSYEQYF
- TRBJ2-7 TRBV11-2 once TGTGCCAGCAGCTCGGACAGCTTCGAAAGGGACTCCTACGAGCAGTACTTC CASSSDSFERDSYEQYF
- TRBJ1-1 TRBV7-9 - TGTGCCAGCGAAAAACCCGTAGGGAACACTGAAGCTTTCTTT CASEKPVGNTEAFF
- TRBJ1-2 TRBV6-1 - TGTGCCAGCAGTGACGTGAATCGCGGGCTGGGTGGCTACACCTTC CASSDVNRGLGGYTF